These 9 T cell receptor beta chains were sequenced from one sample in a study of shared clonotypes between healthy human individuals. The data were produced by immunoSEQ multiplex PCR, yet TCRdb's version contains in-frame clones alone and is incomplete. The sample lists about 2 million clones; 85% to 95% were seen once. Input material: naive CD4+ T cells sorted from blood. Indicated subset: CD45RA+ positively selected. Receptors originate from a man aged 18 to 29 in good health.

The J gene is TRBJ1-2, the V gene TRBV5-1, with a weak D call TRBD1 (5 bases). Germline CDR1 and CDR2: SGHRS and YFSETQ. The V end was cut by 0 bases, the J end by 2 bases, with 17 bases between. This CDR3 comprises 17 residues. Here the CDR3 reads CASSLDSFNRKNYGYTF. The CDR3 region has the DNA TGCGCCAGCAGCTTGGATTCCTTTAACAGGAAGAACTATGGCTACACCTTC.

This clone appeared once. The chain is built from TRBV7-6 and TRBJ2-1; no clear D. This CDR3 region has 12 residues. CDR1 SGHVS and CDR2 FNYEAQ come from the germline V gene. V lost 1 base, J lost 9 bases, and 7 bases lay in between. The CDR3 is CASSLGVTEQFF. CDR3 in DNA: TGTGCCAGCAGCTTAGGGGTGACTGAGCAGTTCTTC.

The CDR3, as DNA: TGCGCCAGCAGCTCCTCCCCGGTGGAGTCTGGAAACACCATATATTTT. This sequence encodes CASSSSPVESGNTIYF. The chain uses TRBV5-1 and TRBJ1-3; D uncertain. The CDR3 is 16 residues long. Trimming stripped 3 bases from V and 1 base from J, with 14 bases between. The germline CDR1 and CDR2 sequences are SGHRS and YFSETQ.

This rearrangement joins TRBV2 to TRBJ1-3; D is uncertain. Between the trimmed V and J ends, which lost 7 bases and 0 bases, there was a span of 13 bases. Germline values: CDR1 SNHLY, CDR2 FYNNEI. The CDR3 contains 15 residues. CDR3 DNA sequence: TGTGCCAGCACCCTAACTACAGCCTCTGGAAACACCATATATTTT. This encodes CASTLTTASGNTIYF.

This clone was seen just once. This chain connects TRBV9 to TRBJ1-2; TRBD1 matches 9 bases. The CDR3 is 18 amino acids. Germline assignment: CDR1 SGDLS and CDR2 YYNGEE. The ends lost 5 bases at V and 6 bases at J; junction bases unmatched: 20. The CDR3, as DNA: TGTGCCAGCAGATCAACCACAGGGGGCAGATATGGGGTGAATGGCTACACCTTC. This sequence encodes CASRSTTGGRYGVNGYTF.

This clone was recorded only once. V and J are TRBV20-1 and TRBJ2-3; D is undetermined. Germline CDR1 DFQATT, CDR2 SNEGSKA (reference sequence). The CDR3 is 11 amino acids. V was shortened by 6 bases and J by 6 bases, with 10 bases between the two germline ends. In nucleotides, the CDR3 is TGCAGTGCCCTAATCCGCGATACGCAGTATTTT. Protein: CSALIRDTQYF.

Worth noting for this clone: The same CDR3 can be traced to other DNA sequences in this sample. The V and J genes are TRBV6-1 and TRBJ1-1; 9 bases map to TRBD1. The CDR3 spans 14 residues. V shed 3 bases, J shed 4 bases, and the junction held 3 bases outside the gene matches. Germline V lookup: CDR1 MNHNS, CDR2 SASEGT. CDR3: CASSDRQGGTEAFF. The CDR3 coding sequence is TGTGCCAGCAGTGACCGACAGGGGGGCACTGAAGCTTTCTTT.

The chain has TRBV29-1 and TRBJ2-5; 8 bases align to TRBD2. The germline CDR1 and CDR2 sequences are SQVTM and ANQGSEA. V dropped 7 bases and J dropped 7; count of bases not matched to a gene: 20. There are 16 residues in the CDR3. The DNA for the CDR3 is TGCAGCGCCCGGGCGGGGACTAGGGCATCGTCGGGGACCCAGTACTTC. Encoded protein: CSARAGTRASSGTQYF.

The chain has TRBV4-1 and TRBJ1-5, with TRBD1 matching 7 bases. The length of the CDR3 is 14 residues. Losses at the gene ends were 3 bases for V and 3 bases for J; bases not matched to a gene: 2. The germline V gene has CDR1 MGHRA and CDR2 YSYEKL. CDR3 sequence: CASSHGTVNQPQHF. CDR3 sequence (DNA): TGCGCCAGCAGCCATGGGACAGTCAATCAGCCCCAGCATTTT.